One and the same sample provided the 21 T cell receptor beta chains below, sequenced in a study of OX40 agonist ivuxolimab in advanced cancers. The receptor library was made with the immunoSEQ multiplex PCR assay. In its TCRdb copy, this immuneACCESS table keeps in-frame sequences only and misses some clones. Where compared with another copy, unresolved V genes explain less than half of these, and the others have no known cause. This sample gives approximately 74,000 clones in total; roughly 91% of them show up just once. Approximately 0.32% of the sample is held by the ten biggest clonotypes. The specimen was CD4+ or CD8+ T cells sorted from blood, collected in a trial of the OX40 agonist ivuxolimab. Receptor source: an adult with an advanced solid tumor such as melanoma, head and neck, liver or kidney cancer.

This chain uses TRBV7-2 with TRBJ1-6; D is undetermined. V dropped 2 bases and J dropped 7 bases, with 3 bases sitting between them. This CDR3 contains 12 residues. Germline CDR1 is SGHTA and CDR2 is FQGNSA. The DNA for the CDR3 is TGTGCCAGCAGCTTAACAAATTCACCCCTCCACTTT. Its protein is CASSLTNSPLHF.

This clone was counted a few times. The CDR3 DNA reads as TGTGCTAGTGGTTTACAGGGGAACACTGAAGCTTTCTTT. It is translated as CASGLQGNTEAFF. The V and J genes are TRBV12-5 and TRBJ1-1; perhaps TRBD1 as D (6 bases). The CDR3 contains 13 residues. The V end was cut by 3 bases, the J end by 1 base, with 6 bases between. Germline-derived CDR1 and CDR2 are LGHNT and FRNRAP. Looking up the rest from reference TRBV12-5 and TRBJ1-1 gives the full variable domain: DARVTQTPRHKVTEMGQEVTMRCQPILGHNTVFWYRQTMMQGLELLAYFRNRAPLDDSGMPKDRFSAEMPDATLATLKIQPSEPRDSAVYFCASGLQGNTEAFFGQGTRLTVV.

This clone came up once. The genes are TRBV28 and TRBJ2-5; a possible D gene is TRBD2 (7 bases). Trimming took off 2 bases at V and 4 bases at J, with 17 bases between the two ends. From germline, CDR1 is MDHEN and CDR2 SYDVKM. The CDR3 covers 16 residues. This chain's CDR3 is CASSLATAGAAETQYF. The CDR3 DNA reads as TGTGCCAGCAGTTTAGCCACCGCGGGGGCGGCAGAGACCCAGTACTTC.

The chain joins TRBV18 to TRBJ1-1, with D tentatively TRBD1 (6 bases). The CDR3 loop spans 16 amino acids. V was trimmed by 3 bases and J by 3 bases, leaving 17 bases between them. In germline, CDR1 is KGHSH, CDR2 LQKENI. The CDR3 loop reads CASSPGPGAGDTEAFF. In DNA form, the CDR3 reads TGTGCCAGCTCACCGGGGCCAGGGGCAGGGGACACTGAAGCTTTCTTT.

The chain joins TRBV6-1 to TRBJ1-2; D may be TRBD1 (5 bases). This CDR3 has 15 residues. V was clipped by 3 bases and J by 1 base, with 12 bases between them. Germline CDR1 MNHNS, CDR2 SASEGT. CDR3: CASSEPRGDNYGYTF. DNA for the CDR3: TGTGCCAGCAGTGAGCCCCGGGGGGATAACTATGGCTACACCTTC.

This clone appeared once. The chain couples TRBV5-1 to TRBJ1-2; no firm D call. Germline values: CDR1 SGHRS, CDR2 YFSETQ. V lost 0 bases and J lost 3, with 9 bases in between. This CDR3 is 14 amino acids long. CDR3 protein: CASSLGAADYGYTF. The CDR3 region has the DNA TGCGCCAGCAGCTTGGGGGCAGCGGACTATGGCTACACCTTC.

V gene TRBV5-1 combines with J gene TRBJ2-3, with TRBD1 matching over 7 bases. The germline CDR1 and CDR2 sequences are SGHRS and YFSETQ. The V and J ends lost 6 bases and 2 bases, in that order; junction bases with no gene match: 12. The length of the CDR3 is 16 residues. The CDR3 region has the DNA TGCGCCAGCAAGGAGTTCACAGGGGTGAACACAGATACGCAGTATTTT. Translated: CASKEFTGVNTDTQYF.

This clone was observed once. V usage is TRBV6-1 and J usage is TRBJ1-6; possibly TRBD1 for D (5 bases). The germline gives CDR1 MNHNS, CDR2 SASEGT. Between the trimmed V and J ends, which lost 3 bases and 2 bases, there was a span of 8 bases. The CDR3 runs 15 residues. CDR3 loop: CASSDQGTYNSPLHF. For the CDR3, the DNA is TGTGCCAGCAGTGACCAGGGTACCTATAATTCACCCCTCCACTTT.

The rearrangement uses TRBV6-6 and TRBJ1-5, with 8 bases identical to TRBD1. Germline CDR1 and CDR2: MNHNY and SVGAGI (reference sequence). This CDR3 contains 14 residues. V dropped 4 bases and J dropped 5; count of bases not matched to a gene: 4. As DNA, the CDR3 is TGTGCCAGCAGTTTCACAGGGGGGGATCAGCCCCAGCATTTT. This gives the protein CASSFTGGDQPQHF.

This clone was picked up one time. The CDR3: CASSYLDSSAWYEQYF. The CDR3 nucleotides read TGTGCCAGCAGTTACTTGGACAGTTCCGCATGGTACGAGCAGTACTTC. The chain uses TRBV6-5 and TRBJ2-7; D may be TRBD1 (6 bases). Germline V gene data show CDR1 as MNHEY and CDR2 as SVGAGI. The CDR3 totals 16 residues. The V end lost 1 base, the J end lost 4 bases, and 17 bases lay between the germline ends.

The chain couples TRBV4-3 to TRBJ2-1, with 9 bases that match TRBD2. Germline V lookup: CDR1 LGHNA, CDR2 YSLEER. The CDR3 loop spans 15 amino acids. V lost 1 base, J lost 3 bases, and 1 base stayed unmatched. The CDR3 coding sequence is TGCGCCAGCAGCCAAGGACTAGCGGTCTACAATGAGCAGTTCTTC. This codes for CASSQGLAVYNEQFF.

The chain recombines TRBV4-3 with TRBJ2-2; D is unclear. The V and J ends lost 0 bases and 7 bases respectively, with 6 bases between them. The germline V gene has CDR1 LGHNA and CDR2 YSLEER. CDR3 length: 13 amino acids. The CDR3 nucleotides read TGCGCCAGCAGCCAAGAGAATAACGGGGAGCTGTTTTTT. Its translation is CASSQENNGELFF.

The chain is built from TRBV30 and TRBJ2-5; D is uncertain. The CDR3 sequence is 13 residues long. Trimming pared 0 bases from V and 0 bases from J, leaving 5 bases between. CDR1 GTSNPN and CDR2 SVGIG come from the germline V gene (reference sequence). The DNA of the CDR3 is TGTGCCTGGAGTGTACACAACCAAGAGACCCAGTACTTC. Translating it yields CAWSVHNQETQYF.

This chain joins TRBV19 and TRBJ1-1; 7 positions match TRBD1. V lost 1 base to trimming and J lost 1 base; unmatched junction nucleotides: 15. This CDR3 is 19 amino acids long. Germline V gene data show CDR1 as LNHDA and CDR2 as SQIVND (reference sequence). The CDR3 loop reads CASSIGLGTDPLGNTEAFF. For the CDR3, the DNA is TGTGCCAGTAGTATAGGCTTGGGGACAGATCCCTTAGGGAACACTGAAGCTTTCTTT.

V is TRBV7-3 and J is TRBJ2-1; TRBD2 might be the D (6 bases). CDR1 and CDR2 from the germline V gene are SGHTA and FQGTGA. V shed 2 bases and J shed 1 base, with 9 bases lying between them. The CDR3 has 15 amino acids. The chain's CDR3 is CASSLGGGSYNEQFF. DNA for the CDR3: TGTGCCAGCAGCTTAGGGGGAGGATCCTACAATGAGCAGTTCTTC.

The chain couples TRBV30 to TRBJ2-3, with TRBD2 matching 14 bases. The junction had 6 bases not matched to a gene; V was cut back by 1 base and J by 0 bases. The germline V gene has CDR1 GTSNPN and CDR2 SVGIG (reference sequence). The CDR3 covers 18 residues. This CDR3 is CAWSEGLAGGGSTDTQYF. DNA of the CDR3: TGTGCCTGGAGTGAAGGACTAGCGGGAGGAGGTAGCACAGATACGCAGTATTTT.

The genes are TRBV21-1 and TRBJ2-7. TRBV21-1 represents a pseudogene. The CDR3 covers 15 residues. The CDR3 region has the DNA TGTGCCAGCAGACCGCCTCAGGGACCGACCTACGAGCAGTACTTC. This sequence encodes CASRPPQGPTYEQYF.

The chain recombines TRBV7-2 with TRBJ1-3; tentatively, D is TRBD1 (5 bases). CDR1 SGHTA and CDR2 FQGNSA come from the germline V gene. This CDR3 spans 15 amino acids. V lost 5 bases and J 0 bases, leaving 11 bases between the germline ends. CDR3 nucleotide sequence: TGTGCCAGCAGCGGGACCGCTAACTCTGGAAACACCATATATTTT. It translates to CASSGTANSGNTIYF.

The rearrangement joins TRBV27 to TRBJ2-7; 8 bases fit TRBD2. CDR3 length equals 17 residues. J gave up 3 bases and V 5 bases, and 15 bases lay outside the gene matches. Per the germline V gene, CDR1 is MNHEY and CDR2 is SMNVEV (reference sequence). CDR3 sequence (DNA): TGTGCCAGCAGTCCCCGTCGTCGAGCGGGAGAATTCTACGAGCAGTACTTC. Encoded protein: CASSPRRRAGEFYEQYF.

This clone came up a few times. The CDR3 loop is CASNSMELSNSPLHF. CDR3 bases: TGTGCCAGCAATAGTATGGAGCTCAGTAATTCACCCCTCCACTTT. J is TRBJ1-6 and V is TRBV19, with D hard to call. Germline V gene sequence: CDR1 LNHDA, CDR2 SQIVND (reference sequence). The length of the CDR3 is 15 residues. The V and J ends lost 9 bases and 6 bases respectively, with 18 bases between them.

The chain recombines TRBV6-5 with TRBJ2-7, with D unclear. Germline CDR1 is MNHEY and CDR2 is SVGAGI. The germline V and J ends were trimmed by 4 bases and 7 bases, with 14 bases remaining between them. This CDR3 comprises 13 residues. The CDR3 sequence is CASSSNRMGEQYF. For the CDR3, the DNA is TGTGCCAGCAGTTCCAACCGTATGGGAGAGCAGTACTTC.